A single sample is the source of the 9 T cell receptor beta chains below, sequenced in a study of Ad26.COV2.S vaccination and SARS-CoV-2 variants. As to treatment: 15 to 20 received Ad26.COV2.S at low or high dose, single or two shots; several received placebo; per-sample allocation not given. Sampling was done on day 63 after the first vaccine or placebo injection. Sequencing was performed with immunoSEQ multiplex PCR; in TCRdb, only in-frame clones are kept and a portion is missing. The sample records some 370,000 clones, 80% to 90% being singletons. Sequences were derived from peripheral blood, sampled in a trial of Ad26.COV2.S vaccine versus placebo. Receptors originate from a person between 18 and 60 years old who received the Ad26.COV2.S COVID-19 vaccine or a placebo.

The chain uses TRBV25-1 and TRBJ2-1; D perhaps matches TRBD2 (5 bases). This CDR3 is built from 14 residues. Trimming took 2 bases from V and 5 from J, leaving 10 bases between them. Germline CDR1 is MGHDK and CDR2 is SYGVNS. The DNA of the CDR3 is TGTGCCAGCAGTGAAAGGACTGTCCACAATGAGCAGTTCTTC. Translation: CASSERTVHNEQFF. The full variable domain, completed using reference TRBV25-1 and TRBJ2-1, is EADIYQTPRYLVIGTGKKITLECSQTMGHDKMYWYQQDPGMELHLIHYSYGVNSTEKGDLSSESTVSRIRTEHFPLTLESARPSHTSQYLCASSERTVHNEQFFGPGTRLTVL.

The gene calls are TRBV15 and TRBJ1-2, with unresolved D. This CDR3 region has 15 residues. Per germline, CDR1 LNHNV and CDR2 YYDKDF (reference sequence). The V and J ends lost 0 bases and 3 bases respectively, with 11 bases between them. The CDR3 here is CATSRDRSSHYGYTF. The CDR3 region has the DNA TGTGCCACCAGCAGAGATAGGTCGTCGCACTATGGCTACACCTTC.

The rearrangement joins TRBV7-2 to TRBJ2-6; TRBD1 is a possible D gene (7 bases). V was cut by 4 bases and J by 2 bases, with 15 bases left in between. Per germline, CDR1 SGHTA and CDR2 FQGNSA. The CDR3 extends over 17 amino acids. In DNA form, the CDR3 reads TGTGCCAGCAGCTGGGCAGGGGGGCGTACTGGGGCCAACGTCCTGACTTTC. This codes for CASSWAGGRTGANVLTF. The full variable domain, its missing parts supplied by reference TRBV7-2 and TRBJ2-6, is GAGVSQSPSNKVTEKGKDVELRCDPISGHTALYWYRQSLGQGLEFLIYFQGNSAPDKSGLPSDRFSAERTGGSVSTLTIQRTQQEDSAVYLCASSWAGGRTGANVLTFGAGSRLTVL.

This clone was observed a few times. The J gene is TRBJ1-5, the V gene TRBV19; no firm D call. Germline V lookup: CDR1 LNHDA, CDR2 SQIVND (reference sequence). V lost 1 base to trimming and J lost 5 bases, with 3 bases between them. The CDR3 is 12 residues long. The CDR3 region is CASSIGDQPQHF. The CDR3 DNA follows: TGTGCCAGTAGTATAGGAGATCAGCCCCAGCATTTT. The variable domain in full, with the rest retrieved from reference TRBV19 and TRBJ1-5, is DGGITQSPKYLFRKEGQNVTLSCEQNLNHDAMYWYRQDPGQGLRLIYYSQIVNDFQKGDIAEGYSVSREKKESFPLTVTSAQKNPTAFYLCASSIGDQPQHFGDGTRLSIL.

The chain combines TRBV11-2 with TRBJ2-7; D unclear. Germline-derived CDR1 and CDR2 are SGHAT and FQNNGV. This CDR3 comprises 14 residues. The V end was cut by 1 base, the J end by 7 bases, with 14 bases between. The CDR3 sequence is CASSLVRAAIEQYF. The CDR3 nucleotides are TGTGCCAGCAGCTTAGTTCGGGCCGCTATAGAGCAGTACTTC.

The rearrangement joins TRBV5-4 to TRBJ1-1; D is unresolved. Trimming cost V 4 bases and J 1 base, with 14 bases left between them. The CDR3 extends over 15 amino acids. CDR1 and CDR2 from the germline V gene are SGHNT and YYREEE (reference sequence). The CDR3 sequence: CASSPASTQNTEAFF. The CDR3, as DNA: TGTGCCAGCAGCCCCGCTTCTACCCAGAACACTGAAGCTTTCTTT. The whole variable domain, remainder taken from reference TRBV5-4 and TRBJ1-1, is ETGVTQSPTHLIKTRGQQVTLRCSSQSGHNTVSWYQQALGQGPQFIFQYYREEENGRGNFPPRFSGLQFPNYSSELNVNALELDDSALYLCASSPASTQNTEAFFGQGTRLTVV.

This clone has a count of ten or more. The chain combines TRBV6-5 with TRBJ1-6, with D possibly being TRBD1 (5 bases). Trimming removed 1 base at V and 13 bases at J, with 20 bases between. Germline V gene data show CDR1 as MNHEY and CDR2 as SVGAGI. The CDR3 covers 16 residues. CDR3 in DNA: TGTGCCAGCAGTTACTACCCTAAGGGGTCCGTGAGGCCCCTCCACTTT. Translating gives CASSYYPKGSVRPLHF.

CDR3 residues: CASSLSGQPQHF. The CDR3 nucleotides read TGCGCCAGCAGCTTAAGCGGTCAGCCCCAGCATTTT. The J gene is TRBJ1-5, the V gene TRBV5-1; no clear D gene. Germline assignment: CDR1 SGHRS and CDR2 YFSETQ. The length of the CDR3 is 12 residues. The V end was cut by 2 bases, the J end by 6 bases, with 6 bases between.

V usage is TRBV7-6 and J usage is TRBJ2-1; D is perhaps TRBD1 or TRBD2 (6 bases each). Germline V gene sequence: CDR1 SGHVS, CDR2 FNYEAQ. The CDR3 length is 14 residues. Trimming took 5 bases from V and 6 from J, leaving 14 bases between them. CDR3 nucleotides: TGTGCCAGCAGCCCGGGGGCGGCCACCAATGAGCAGTTCTTC. Its translation is CASSPGAATNEQFF.